Below are 5 T cell receptor beta chains sequenced from a single sample in a study of blood T cell repertoires in COVID-19. The method was immunoSEQ multiplex PCR; TCRdb's version includes in-frame clones alone and lacks a portion of them. The repertoire consists of 65,000 to 75,000 clones, with around 83% occurring once and the leading ten covering 40% to 45%. The sample comprised peripheral blood. Receptor source: a man at least 80 years old with acute or convalescent COVID-19.

The chain uses TRBV6-2 or TRBV6-3 and TRBJ1-6; TRBD1 is a possible D gene (5 bases). This CDR3 has 15 amino acids. V lost 5 bases and J 10 bases, leaving 18 bases between the germline ends. Germline V gene sequence: CDR1 MNHEY, CDR2 SVGEGT. CDR3 sequence reads: CASSPFGGTGSPLHF. CDR3 in DNA: TGTGCCAGCAGTCCCTTCGGGGGAACAGGATCACCCCTCCACTTT.

The genes are TRBV6-5 and TRBJ1-1, with TRBD1 identical over 7 bases. CDR3 length: 12 residues. From germline, CDR1 is MNHEY and CDR2 SVGAGI. After removal of 4 bases from V and 10 bases from J, the junction contained 6 bases not matched to a gene. CDR3 amino acids: CASSSPTGRAFF. CDR3 bases: TGTGCCAGCAGTTCACCGACAGGGAGAGCTTTCTTT.

The chain uses TRBV7-9 and TRBJ2-1; maybe TRBD1 (6 bases). This CDR3 comprises 15 residues. Germline V CDR1 and CDR2: SEHNR, FQNEAQ (reference sequence). The V gene lost 1 base and the J gene lost 3 bases, with 10 bases spanning the gap. CDR3 sequence: CASSLGQAHYNEQFF. The DNA of the CDR3 is TGTGCCAGCAGCTTAGGACAGGCTCACTACAATGAGCAGTTCTTC. The full variable domain, rest sourced from reference TRBV7-9 and TRBJ2-1, is DTGVSQNPRHKITKRGQNVTFRCDPISEHNRLYWYRQTLGQGPEFLTYFQNEAQLEKSRLLSDRFSAERPKGSFSTLEIQRTEQGDSAMYLCASSLGQAHYNEQFFGPGTRLTVL.

The chain is built from TRBV19 and TRBJ1-5, with TRBD1 identical over 8 bases. The V gene's germline CDR1 is LNHDA and CDR2 SQIVND (reference sequence). With 1 base clipped from V and 0 bases from J, the junction kept 5 bases outside the gene matches. The CDR3 has 17 residues. CDR3 DNA sequence: TGTGCCAGTAGTATAGTAGGGACAGGCCTTAGCAATCAGCCCCAGCATTTT. As protein: CASSIVGTGLSNQPQHF.

The genes are TRBV9 and TRBJ2-7; tentative D call: TRBD2 (6 bases). V dropped 3 bases and J dropped 0 bases, with 16 bases sitting between them. The germline gives CDR1 SGDLS, CDR2 YYNGEE. This CDR3 contains 16 residues. The CDR3 here is CASSGAGGGPSYEQYF. CDR3 bases: TGTGCCAGCAGCGGAGCGGGCGGAGGGCCCTCCTACGAGCAGTACTTC.